The entry that follows covers one T cell receptor beta chain sequence. The antigen is not known. Healthy people donating bone marrow made up the donors. Per the germline V gene, CDR1 is MNHNS and CDR2 is SASEGT. The V end lost 1 base, the J end lost 9 bases, and 16 bases lay between the germline ends. The CDR3 is made up of 15 amino acids. The PCR ran on 60 Vbeta and 13 Jbeta primers. The table came from immunoSEQ multiplex PCR; TCRdb's copy has only in-frame clones and leaves some out. This sample contains 70,000 or so clones. The data stem from a study of cytomegalovirus exposure and HLA in healthy donors. Background on the study: As released early, the data held 70 million to 95 million unique TCRs from HLA-typed donors.

Study-wide results and caveats: A missense variant in DCLRE1C was later tied to TCR beta V- and J-gene trimming. The study listed under 200 cytomegalovirus-associated TCR beta chains.

The receptor was isolated from a female donor in good health and CMV-seropositive. The rearrangement uses TRBV6-1 and TRBJ1-5, with D possibly TRBD1 on 5 matching bases. The sample consisted of PBMCs. The CDR3 loop is CASSEVGGSDAPQHF. Written as DNA, the CDR3 is TGTGCCAGCAGTGAAGTGGGGGGGAGCGATGCGCCCCAGCATTTT.